Listed below are T cell receptor beta chains from one sample, sequenced in a study of T cells in Graves' hyperthyroidism and ophthalmopathy. TCRdb passed the multiplex PCR reads through MiXCR, listing each CDR3 protein once. The table lists around 240,000 distinct CDR3 sequences, roughly 14% of them singletons, with 13% in the top ten. Sequenced sample: blood. Source of these receptors: a woman between 40 and 50 years old with Graves' hyperthyroidism that later progressed to Graves' ophthalmopathy. Both conserved end residues are part of each CDR3. Fields, in order: clone size, D gene, V gene, J gene, CDR3 protein, CDR3 DNA. The D gene is left open where the match is weak. Clone size is given for some rows only: seen once, a few or many times, or a class if the clone is expanded.

clone size: NA; D gene: NA; V gene: TRBV9; J gene: TRBJ2-1; CDR3 protein: CASSVGSGSRDEQFF; CDR3 DNA: TGTGCCAGCAGTGTTGGGTCCGGGAGCCGCGATGAGCAGTTCTTC
clone size: many; D gene: NA; V gene: TRBV19; J gene: TRBJ2-1; CDR3 protein: CASSMPGDSYNEQFF; CDR3 DNA: TGTGCCAGTAGTATGCCGGGGGACTCCTACAATGAGCAGTTCTTC
clone size: NA; D gene: TRBD1; V gene: TRBV24-1; J gene: TRBJ2-2; CDR3 protein: CATSDLRQGAIGELFF; CDR3 DNA: TGTGCCACCAGTGATTTGCGACAGGGGGCTATCGGGGAGCTGTTTTTT
clone size: many; D gene: NA; V gene: TRBV7-9; J gene: TRBJ2-1; CDR3 protein: CASSSSRYDSFHNEQFF; CDR3 DNA: TGTGCCAGCAGCTCGTCGCGATACGACAGCTTCCACAATGAGCAGTTCTTC
clone size: NA; D gene: TRBD1; V gene: TRBV29-1; J gene: TRBJ2-3; CDR3 protein: CSVGDRGTDTQYF; CDR3 DNA: TGCAGCGTTGGGGACAGGGGAACAGATACGCAGTATTTT
clone size: NA; D gene: TRBD2; V gene: TRBV20-1; J gene: TRBJ2-7; CDR3 protein: CSVHGLAGAPGEQYF; CDR3 DNA: TGCAGTGTTCATGGACTAGCGGGGGCCCCAGGGGAGCAGTACTTC
clone size: many; D gene: NA; V gene: TRBV28; J gene: TRBJ2-7; CDR3 protein: CASNTLSARGTEQYF; CDR3 DNA: TGTGCCAGCAACACCCTTTCTGCCAGAGGGACCGAGCAGTACTTC
clone size: few; D gene: TRBD1; V gene: TRBV6-2/TRBV6-3; J gene: TRBJ1-2; CDR3 protein: CASSYSGLGTANYGYTF; CDR3 DNA: TGTGCCAGCAGTTACTCGGGGTTGGGGACAGCTAACTATGGCTACACCTTC
clone size: NA; D gene: NA; V gene: TRBV7-6; J gene: TRBJ2-5; CDR3 protein: CASSFRSTPRGTQYF; CDR3 DNA: TGTGCCAGCAGCTTTCGGTCAACCCCCCGGGGGACCCAGTACTTC
clone size: many; D gene: NA; V gene: TRBV5-1; J gene: TRBJ2-7; CDR3 protein: CASRRGSSYEQYF; CDR3 DNA: TGCGCCAGCAGAAGGGGGAGCTCCTACGAGCAGTACTTC
clone size: many; D gene: NA; V gene: TRBV20-1; J gene: TRBJ2-7; CDR3 protein: CGLYRESYEQYF; CDR3 DNA: TGCGGCCTATATAGGGAGTCCTACGAGCAGTACTTC
clone size: many; D gene: TRBD1; V gene: TRBV7-8; J gene: TRBJ2-7; CDR3 protein: CASSWGLLTGIGGYEQYF; CDR3 DNA: TGTGCCAGCAGCTGGGGGCTTTTGACAGGGATTGGTGGCTACGAGCAGTACTTC
clone size: NA; D gene: TRBD1; V gene: TRBV20-1; J gene: TRBJ2-7; CDR3 protein: CSARVGNKGAGEQYF; CDR3 DNA: TGCAGTGCTAGAGTGGGAAATAAGGGGGCGGGTGAGCAGTACTTC
clone size: NA; D gene: NA; V gene: TRBV4-2; J gene: TRBJ1-5; CDR3 protein: CASSQMGGQLGQPQHF; CDR3 DNA: TGTGCCAGCAGCCAAATGGGGGGGCAGCTAGGTCAGCCCCAGCATTTT
clone size: many; D gene: NA; V gene: TRBV28; J gene: TRBJ2-2; CDR3 protein: CASSPWTYANTGELFF; CDR3 DNA: TGTGCCAGCAGTCCTTGGACATACGCGAACACCGGGGAGCTGTTTTTT
clone size: NA; D gene: TRBD1; V gene: TRBV6-2/TRBV6-3; J gene: TRBJ2-6; CDR3 protein: CASSSGTVPGANVLTF; CDR3 DNA: TGTGCCAGCAGTTCAGGGACAGTGCCCGGGGCCAACGTCCTGACTTTC
clone size: many; D gene: NA; V gene: TRBV3-1; J gene: TRBJ1-1; CDR3 protein: CASSQDSTYRAFF; CDR3 DNA: TGTGCCAGCAGCCAAGATTCTACCTACCGGGCTTTCTTT
clone size: many; D gene: TRBD1; V gene: TRBV5-1; J gene: TRBJ2-5; CDR3 protein: CASSFQGVQETQYF; CDR3 DNA: TGCGCCAGCAGCTTCCAGGGGGTTCAAGAGACCCAGTACTTC
clone size: many; D gene: TRBD1; V gene: TRBV28; J gene: TRBJ1-4; CDR3 protein: CASSDRDRGLYEKLFF; CDR3 DNA: TGTGCCAGCAGTGACCGGGACAGGGGATTGTATGAAAAACTGTTTTTT
clone size: many; D gene: NA; V gene: TRBV6-1; J gene: TRBJ1-2; CDR3 protein: CASSRIKRVYGYTF; CDR3 DNA: TGTGCCAGCAGTCGCATTAAGCGGGTTTATGGCTACACCTTC
clone size: few; D gene: NA; V gene: TRBV20-1; J gene: TRBJ1-2; CDR3 protein: CSARELTASHENYGYTF; CDR3 DNA: TGCAGTGCTAGAGAGTTGACAGCTTCGCACGAAAACTATGGCTACACCTTC
clone size: many; D gene: NA; V gene: TRBV9; J gene: TRBJ1-5; CDR3 protein: CASSGSQGQPQHF; CDR3 DNA: TGTGCCAGCAGCGGATCGCAGGGCCAGCCCCAGCATTTT
clone size: many; D gene: NA; V gene: TRBV4-1; J gene: TRBJ1-4; CDR3 protein: CASRLQGSLFNEKLFF; CDR3 DNA: TGCGCCAGCAGGCTCCAGGGGTCCCTCTTTAATGAAAAACTGTTTTTT
clone size: many; D gene: NA; V gene: TRBV2; J gene: TRBJ2-1; CDR3 protein: CASRWDRTEQFF; CDR3 DNA: TGTGCCAGCAGATGGGATCGTACTGAGCAGTTCTTC
clone size: many; D gene: NA; V gene: TRBV5-6; J gene: TRBJ1-5; CDR3 protein: CASSLASASDQPQHF; CDR3 DNA: TGTGCCAGCAGCTTGGCATCAGCCTCTGATCAGCCCCAGCATTTT
clone size: NA; D gene: TRBD2; V gene: TRBV7-2; J gene: TRBJ2-5; CDR3 protein: CASSRTSAGETQYF; CDR3 DNA: TGTGCCAGCAGCCGTACTAGCGCCGGAGAGACCCAGTACTTC
clone size: many; D gene: TRBD1; V gene: TRBV6-1; J gene: TRBJ1-4; CDR3 protein: CASRGQANEKLFF; CDR3 DNA: TGTGCCAGCAGGGGACAGGCTAATGAAAAACTGTTTTTT
clone size: NA; D gene: NA; V gene: TRBV28; J gene: TRBJ2-7; CDR3 protein: CASSPPVAADEQYF; CDR3 DNA: TGTGCCAGCAGTCCCCCTGTCGCGGCGGATGAGCAGTACTTC
clone size: many; D gene: NA; V gene: TRBV7-9; J gene: TRBJ2-3; CDR3 protein: CASSLETGIRTDTQYF; CDR3 DNA: TGTGCCAGCAGCCTGGAGACCGGGATACGCACAGATACGCAGTATTTT
clone size: few; D gene: TRBD2; V gene: TRBV29-1; J gene: TRBJ2-2; CDR3 protein: CSVEDVPSGRTGELFF; CDR3 DNA: TGCAGCGTTGAAGATGTTCCTAGCGGGAGGACCGGGGAGCTGTTTTTT
clone size: many; D gene: NA; V gene: TRBV7-9; J gene: TRBJ1-2; CDR3 protein: CASSLEEFSGYTF; CDR3 DNA: TGTGCCAGCAGCTTAGAGGAGTTTTCTGGCTACACCTTC
clone size: NA; D gene: NA; V gene: TRBV19; J gene: TRBJ1-3; CDR3 protein: CASSISRATSGNTMYF; CDR3 DNA: TGTGCCAGTAGTATCTCTCGAGCCACCTCTGGAAACACCATGTATTTT
clone size: few; D gene: NA; V gene: TRBV4-1; J gene: TRBJ2-4; CDR3 protein: CASSQVWGAAAKNIQYF; CDR3 DNA: TGCGCCAGCAGCCAAGTATGGGGGGCAGCGGCCAAAAACATTCAGTACTTC
clone size: NA; D gene: TRBD1; V gene: TRBV6-2/TRBV6-3; J gene: TRBJ1-2; CDR3 protein: CASSRTIQTGTGYPYGYTF; CDR3 DNA: TGTGCCAGCAGTCGTACGATACAAACCGGGACAGGTTATCCCTATGGCTACACCTTC
clone size: NA; D gene: NA; V gene: TRBV30; J gene: TRBJ2-7; CDR3 protein: CAWVPGTQIPYEQYF; CDR3 DNA: TGTGCCTGGGTACCAGGGACCCAAATTCCCTACGAGCAGTACTTC
clone size: many; D gene: NA; V gene: TRBV5-1; J gene: TRBJ2-5; CDR3 protein: CASSLGDSPRSGETQYF; CDR3 DNA: TGCGCCAGCAGCTTGGGGGACTCGCCCCGGTCCGGGGAGACCCAGTACTTC
clone size: NA; D gene: NA; V gene: TRBV3-1; J gene: TRBJ1-1; CDR3 protein: CASSQGLTNTEAFF; CDR3 DNA: TGTGCCAGCAGCCAAGGGCTGACGAACACTGAAGCTTTCTTT
clone size: many; D gene: NA; V gene: TRBV3-1; J gene: TRBJ2-7; CDR3 protein: CASSQNPRGNEQYF; CDR3 DNA: TGTGCCAGCAGCCAAAATCCACGAGGGAACGAGCAGTACTTC
clone size: many; D gene: NA; V gene: TRBV29-1; J gene: TRBJ2-7; CDR3 protein: CSVESAILPYEQYF; CDR3 DNA: TGCAGCGTTGAAAGCGCGATCCTACCCTACGAGCAGTACTTC
clone size: NA; D gene: TRBD2; V gene: TRBV6-5; J gene: TRBJ2-1; CDR3 protein: CASSYSKLGGSSYNEQFF; CDR3 DNA: TGTGCCAGCAGTTACTCGAAGTTGGGCGGGAGCTCCTACAATGAGCAGTTCTTC
clone size: many; D gene: NA; V gene: TRBV20-1; J gene: TRBJ1-2; CDR3 protein: CSARVVGKEWDGYTF; CDR3 DNA: TGCAGTGCTAGAGTTGTAGGCAAGGAGTGGGATGGCTACACCTTC
clone size: NA; D gene: TRBD1; V gene: TRBV28; J gene: TRBJ2-7; CDR3 protein: CASTGTGGTYEQYF; CDR3 DNA: TGTGCCAGCACCGGGACAGGGGGCACCTACGAGCAGTACTTC
clone size: many; D gene: NA; V gene: TRBV3-1; J gene: TRBJ2-7; CDR3 protein: CASSQGQRLSPEQYF; CDR3 DNA: TGTGCCAGCAGCCAAGGCCAGAGACTATCCCCCGAGCAGTACTTC
clone size: many; D gene: TRBD1; V gene: TRBV6-5; J gene: TRBJ1-5; CDR3 protein: CASSSRQGYQPQHF; CDR3 DNA: TGTGCCAGCAGTTCCCGACAGGGCTATCAGCCCCAGCATTTT
clone size: NA; D gene: TRBD1; V gene: TRBV4-1; J gene: TRBJ2-7; CDR3 protein: CASSPGTAGSYEQYF; CDR3 DNA: TGCGCCAGCAGCCCCGGGACAGCAGGTTCCTACGAGCAGTACTTC
clone size: NA; D gene: TRBD1; V gene: TRBV12-3/TRBV12-4; J gene: TRBJ2-3; CDR3 protein: CASSGGTGVEGDTQYF; CDR3 DNA: TGTGCCAGCAGTGGGGGGACAGGGGTAGAAGGAGATACGCAGTATTTT
clone size: NA; D gene: NA; V gene: TRBV13; J gene: TRBJ2-7; CDR3 protein: CASSNRGDEQYF; CDR3 DNA: TGTGCCAGCAGCAACCGGGGCGACGAGCAGTACTTC
clone size: NA; D gene: NA; V gene: TRBV27; J gene: TRBJ2-7; CDR3 protein: CASSLWGSSVPSRYEQYF; CDR3 DNA: TGTGCGAGCAGTTTATGGGGCTCTAGCGTGCCCAGTCGTTACGAGCAGTACTTC
clone size: NA; D gene: NA; V gene: TRBV11-3; J gene: TRBJ2-3; CDR3 protein: CASSLGGVSADTQYF; CDR3 DNA: TGTGCCAGCAGCTTAGGTGGTGTATCAGCAGATACGCAGTATTTT
clone size: many; D gene: NA; V gene: TRBV9; J gene: TRBJ2-3; CDR3 protein: CASSVEGSGYTDTQYF; CDR3 DNA: TGTGCCAGCAGCGTAGAAGGGAGCGGGTACACAGATACGCAGTATTTT
clone size: many; D gene: NA; V gene: TRBV2; J gene: TRBJ1-5; CDR3 protein: CASKKGEGSNQPQHF; CDR3 DNA: TGTGCCAGCAAAAAGGGGGAGGGAAGCAATCAGCCCCAGCATTTT
clone size: many; D gene: NA; V gene: TRBV29-1; J gene: TRBJ2-5; CDR3 protein: CSVEGPGDQETQYF; CDR3 DNA: TGCAGCGTTGAGGGCCCCGGGGACCAAGAGACCCAGTACTTC
clone size: many; D gene: TRBD2; V gene: TRBV27; J gene: TRBJ2-7; CDR3 protein: CASSSGLGEQYF; CDR3 DNA: TGTGCCAGCAGTTCTGGACTAGGCGAGCAGTACTTC
clone size: few; D gene: TRBD1; V gene: TRBV4-1; J gene: TRBJ2-3; CDR3 protein: CASREQGRHTQYF; CDR3 DNA: TGCGCCAGCAGGGAACAGGGGCGACATACGCAGTATTTT